The next 26 T cell receptor beta chains were all read from a single sample in a study of blood T cell repertoires in COVID-19. Here immunoSEQ multiplex PCR was the method, and the copy in TCRdb shows in-frame clones only, minus some. The sample consists of 190,000 or so clones, around 80% of them appearing once. Material: peripheral blood. The receptors were gathered from a woman older than 75 with active or convalescent COVID-19.

This chain joins TRBV28 and TRBJ1-2; 7 positions match TRBD1. CDR3 length equals 13 residues. V trimming: 6 bases; J trimming: 8 bases; junction bases outside the gene matches: 9. Germline V lookup: CDR1 MDHEN, CDR2 SYDVKM. CDR3 sequence reads: CASRQTGAQGYTF. In DNA form, the CDR3 reads TGTGCCAGCAGACAAACAGGGGCCCAGGGCTACACCTTC.

The sample holds one count of this clone. The J gene is TRBJ1-1, the V gene TRBV5-1; possibly TRBD1 for D (6 bases). The CDR3 runs 14 residues. V lost 4 bases, J lost 3 bases, and 13 bases lay in between. The germline V gene has CDR1 SGHRS and CDR2 YFSETQ. In nucleotides, the CDR3 is TGCGCCAGCAGCGAGGGGGATTGGGACACTGAAGCTTTCTTT. Its translation is CASSEGDWDTEAFF.

The rearrangement links TRBV19 to TRBJ1-2, with D maybe TRBD1 (5 bases). V was cut by 3 bases and J by 7 bases, with 15 bases left in between. This CDR3 spans 14 amino acids. Germline CDR1 reads LNHDA; CDR2 reads SQIVND (reference sequence). CDR3 nucleotide sequence: TGTGCCAGTAGTATTTCCCATACGACAGCTGGCTACACCTTC. This codes for CASSISHTTAGYTF.

This sequence joins TRBV5-1 and TRBJ1-1, with D perhaps matching TRBD1 (6 bases). Trimming took off 4 bases at V and 5 bases at J, with 15 bases between the two ends. The length of the CDR3 is 14 residues. In germline, CDR1 is SGHRS, CDR2 YFSETQ. The CDR3 region has the DNA TGCGCCAGCAGCGTACAGGGTGTAGGGACTGAAGCTTTCTTT. Protein product: CASSVQGVGTEAFF.

The V call is TRBV5-8, the J call TRBJ2-5; TRBD1 is a possible D gene (6 bases). V was clipped by 0 bases and J by 1 base, with 7 bases between them. The CDR3 has 14 residues. CDR1 is SGHTS, CDR2 YDEGEE, per germline. CDR3 protein: CASSLVDSQETQYF. CDR3 nucleotide sequence: TGTGCCAGCAGCTTGGTGGACAGCCAAGAGACCCAGTACTTC.

This clone was seen a single time. The chain links TRBV5-1 to TRBJ1-4; TRBD1 is a possible D gene (6 bases). This CDR3 region has 15 residues. The V end was cut by 2 bases, the J end by 6 bases, with 14 bases between. Germline V lookup: CDR1 SGHRS, CDR2 YFSETQ. The CDR3 region has the DNA TGCGCCAGCAGCTTAGGTACAGGGAGGGATGAAAAACTGTTTTTT. The encoded protein is CASSLGTGRDEKLFF.

This sequence joins TRBV25-1 and TRBJ1-3; D uncertain. The germline V gene has CDR1 MGHDK and CDR2 SYGVNS. The CDR3 length is 16 residues. The V end lost 4 bases, the J end lost 2 bases, and 15 bases lay between the germline ends. This chain's CDR3 is CASSAYQVLAGNTIYF. The CDR3 coding sequence is TGTGCCAGCAGTGCGTATCAGGTGCTGGCTGGAAACACCATATATTTT. The whole variable domain, remainder taken from reference TRBV25-1 and TRBJ1-3, is EADIYQTPRYLVIGTGKKITLECSQTMGHDKMYWYQQDPGMELHLIHYSYGVNSTEKGDLSSESTVSRIRTEHFPLTLESARPSHTSQYLCASSAYQVLAGNTIYFGEGSWLTVV.

The V and J genes are TRBV30 and TRBJ2-6; tentatively, D is TRBD1 (6 bases). The germline CDR1 and CDR2 sequences are GTSNPN and SVGIG (reference sequence). Trimming stripped 3 bases from V and 1 base from J, with 7 bases between. The CDR3 is 14 residues long. The CDR3 region has the DNA TGTGCCTGGAGCAGGGGATCTGGGGCCAACGTCCTGACTTTC. It specifies CAWSRGSGANVLTF.

The chain joins TRBV5-1 to TRBJ1-5; a possible D gene is TRBD1 (6 bases). The ends were cut back, 4 bases at V and 5 bases at J, with 13 bases in the middle. CDR3 size: 14 residues. Per the germline V gene, CDR1 is SGHRS and CDR2 is YFSETQ. DNA for the CDR3: TGCGCCAGCAGCCTGGGAGGGGGGGATCAGCCCCAGCATTTT. This gives the protein CASSLGGGDQPQHF.

The rearrangement uses TRBV7-2 and TRBJ2-3; 8 positions match TRBD2. After removal of 1 base from V and 2 bases from J, the junction contained 5 bases not matched to a gene. The CDR3 covers 16 residues. Per germline, CDR1 SGHTA and CDR2 FQGNSA. The CDR3 protein is CASSLVAGSHTDTQYF. In nucleotides, the CDR3 is TGTGCCAGCAGCTTAGTAGCGGGGAGCCACACAGATACGCAGTATTTT. Supplemented by reference TRBV7-2 and TRBJ2-3, the full variable domain reads GAGVSQSPSNKVTEKGKDVELRCDPISGHTALYWYRQSLGQGLEFLIYFQGNSAPDKSGLPSDRFSAERTGGSVSTLTIQRTQQEDSAVYLCASSLVAGSHTDTQYFGPGTRLTVL.

V gene TRBV5-1 combines with J gene TRBJ2-5; TRBD1 is a possible D gene (5 bases). This CDR3 is built from 13 residues. Germline CDR1 and CDR2: SGHRS and YFSETQ. V was clipped by 0 bases and J by 5 bases, with 8 bases between them. CDR3 residues: CASSLGKGETQYF. In DNA, the CDR3 is TGCGCCAGCAGCTTGGGTAAGGGGGAGACCCAGTACTTC.

The chain couples TRBV11-2 to TRBJ2-7, with 11 bases that match TRBD1. V shed 3 bases, J shed 12 bases, and the junction held 4 bases outside the gene matches. The CDR3 consists of 12 residues. Germline CDR1 is SGHAT and CDR2 is FQNNGV. DNA for the CDR3: TGTGCCAGCAGCTTGGACAGGGGGCTTGGGTACTTC. Translated: CASSLDRGLGYF.

The chain links TRBV28 to TRBJ1-1; D gene uncertain. Germline CDR1 reads MDHEN; CDR2 reads SYDVKM. CDR3 length: 16 amino acids. V was trimmed by 2 bases and J by 3 bases, leaving 16 bases between them. CDR3 region: CASSLRFWQTYTEAFF. In nucleotides, the CDR3 is TGTGCCAGCAGTTTACGGTTTTGGCAGACTTACACTGAAGCTTTCTTT.

The rearrangement uses TRBV12-3 or TRBV12-4 and TRBJ2-7, with TRBD1 matching over 7 bases. J gave up 2 bases and V 4 bases, and 2 bases lay outside the gene matches. The CDR3 is made up of 13 amino acids. The CDR3 region is CASSYDRAYEQYF. The CDR3 nucleotides are TGTGCCAGCAGTTACGACAGGGCCTACGAGCAGTACTTC.

This clone was observed a single time. The genes are TRBV27 and TRBJ1-2, with a tentative D call TRBD1 (6 bases). CDR3 length: 14 amino acids. V lost 6 bases and J lost 8, with 19 bases in between. Germline V gene lookup returns CDR1 MNHEY and CDR2 SMNVEV (reference sequence). The CDR3 bases are TGTGCCAGCAGCAAACAGGGCCCCGGGTGGGGCTACACCTTC. It translates to CASSKQGPGWGYTF.

The rearrangement links TRBV28 to TRBJ1-5, with TRBD1 identical over 7 bases. Germline trimming cut 5 bases from V and 5 bases from J; bases unmatched to any gene: 9. In germline, CDR1 is MDHEN, CDR2 SYDVKM. The CDR3 contains 15 residues. For the CDR3, the DNA is TGTGCCAGCAGTCCCCGGAAGGGGGCGGATCAGCCCCAGCATTTT. Translated, it gives CASSPRKGADQPQHF. The entire variable domain, with the rest obtained from reference TRBV28 and TRBJ1-5, is as follows: DVKVTQSSRYLVKRTGEKVFLECVQDMDHENMFWYRQDPGLGLRLIYFSYDVKMKEKGDIPEGYSVSREKKERFSLILESASTNQTSMYLCASSPRKGADQPQHFGDGTRLSIL.

V is TRBV6-6 and J is TRBJ2-7; tentatively, D is TRBD2 (6 bases). Germline-derived CDR1 and CDR2 are MNHNY and SVGAGI (reference sequence). The CDR3 runs 16 residues. Trimming left V 0 bases short and J 3 bases short, with 15 bases between. The CDR3 reads CASSYSISGGSYEQYF. In nucleotides, the CDR3 is TGTGCCAGCAGTTACTCGATAAGTGGGGGGAGCTACGAGCAGTACTTC.

V and J are TRBV5-4 and TRBJ1-5; D remains ambiguous. Germline values: CDR1 SGHNT, CDR2 YYREEE (reference sequence). Deletions cut 9 bases from V and 1 base from J, with 14 bases between. The CDR3 sequence is 14 residues long. The CDR3 spells CATAEGASNQPQHF. CDR3 nucleotides: TGTGCCACCGCAGAAGGAGCAAGCAATCAGCCCCAGCATTTT.

The chain carries TRBV28 and TRBJ1-4; D might be TRBD1 (6 bases). Germline V lookup: CDR1 MDHEN, CDR2 SYDVKM. V lost 6 bases, J lost 3 bases, and 17 bases lay in between. This CDR3 comprises 16 residues. This CDR3 is CASRSAGRGANEKLFF. In nucleotides, the CDR3 is TGTGCCAGCAGGTCTGCAGGGAGGGGGGCTAATGAAAAACTGTTTTTT.

This clone was observed a handful of times. The V and J genes are TRBV12-2 and TRBJ2-3; the listed D gene, TRBD2, was not tested against the DNA. TRBV12-2 is an annotated pseudogene. There are 9 residues in the CDR3. The CDR3 sequence: CASRYAKYF. Here the CDR3 DNA reads TGTGCAAGTCGTTACGCGAAGTATTTT.

This chain links TRBV18 with TRBJ1-6, with 8 positions matching TRBD1. The V gene end was trimmed by 3 bases and the J gene end by 8 bases; junction bases not matched to a gene: 6. The CDR3 runs to 15 residues. CDR1 and CDR2 from the germline V gene are KGHSH and LQKENI. The CDR3 sequence: CASSPRTGRDSPLHF. CDR3 in DNA: TGTGCCAGCTCACCGAGGACAGGGAGGGATTCACCCCTCCACTTT.

The chain employs TRBV27 and TRBJ1-1; tentative D call: TRBD1 (6 bases). Germline values: CDR1 MNHEY, CDR2 SMNVEV (reference sequence). This CDR3 contains 16 residues. Trimming cost V 4 bases and J 2 bases, with 17 bases left between them. CDR3 DNA: TGTGCCAGCAGTTCATCAGTGGGGGCGATTAACACTGAAGCTTTCTTT. Its translation: CASSSSVGAINTEAFF.

The rearrangement joins TRBV2 to TRBJ1-2, with D tentatively TRBD1 (6 bases). The germline V gene encodes CDR1 SNHLY and CDR2 FYNNEI. The CDR3 has 13 amino acids. Trimming removed 5 bases from V and 2 bases from J, with 9 bases in between. CDR3 sequence (DNA): TGTGCCAGCAGTCGTGACAGGAACTATGGCTACACCTTC. The encoded protein is CASSRDRNYGYTF. Full variable domain (missing parts from reference TRBV2 and TRBJ1-2): EPEVTQTPSHQVTQMGQEVILRCVPISNHLYFYWYRQILGQKVEFLVSFYNNEISEKSEIFDDQFSVERPDGSNFTLKIRSTKLEDSAMYFCASSRDRNYGYTFGSGTRLTVV.

The rearrangement joins TRBV9 to TRBJ1-3; D is possibly TRBD1 (5 bases). This CDR3 is 16 amino acids long. Trimming removed 4 bases from V and 0 bases from J, with 14 bases in between. The germline V gene has CDR1 SGDLS and CDR2 YYNGEE. The CDR3 DNA follows: TGTGCCAGCAGCTTCCTACAGGTACCCTCTGGAAACACCATATATTTT. This encodes CASSFLQVPSGNTIYF.

This sequence joins TRBV9 and TRBJ2-1, with 11 nucleotides matching TRBD1. Per germline, CDR1 SGDLS and CDR2 YYNGEE. CDR3 length: 15 amino acids. Germline trimming cut 4 bases from V and 7 bases from J; bases unmatched to any gene: 7. The CDR3 DNA follows: TGTGCCAGCAGCACCCGGACAGGGGGCTTGAATGAGCAGTTCTTC. Translation: CASSTRTGGLNEQFF.

The chain's CDR3 is CASSGAVQSYRTGELFF. As DNA, the CDR3 is TGTGCCAGCAGCGGGGCAGTACAGAGTTATCGCACCGGGGAGCTGTTTTTT. This chain uses TRBV5-6 with TRBJ2-2; TRBD1 might be the D (5 bases). The ends were cut back, 4 bases at V and 4 bases at J, with 20 bases in the middle. The CDR3 has 17 residues. Germline V gene lookup returns CDR1 SGHDT and CDR2 YYEEEE.